Presented here are 7 T cell receptor beta chains from one specimen sequenced in a study of blood T cell repertoires in COVID-19. The table came from immunoSEQ multiplex PCR; TCRdb's copy has only in-frame clones and leaves some out. The data contain roughly 160,000 clones, around 87% of them singletons. Input material: peripheral blood. The receptors were gathered from a woman older than 75 with COVID-19, enrolled during active disease.

This chain links TRBV6-1 with TRBJ1-5; no definite D call. V was clipped by 0 bases and J by 2 bases, with 5 bases between them. CDR3 length: 14 residues. CDR1 and CDR2 (germline): MNHNS, SASEGT. The CDR3 here is CASSEAGGNQPQHF. The DNA for the CDR3 is TGTGCCAGCAGTGAAGCGGGCGGCAATCAGCCCCAGCATTTT.

V and J are TRBV11-3 and TRBJ2-1; 10 nucleotides line up with TRBD1. CDR3 length equals 15 residues. From germline, CDR1 is SGHNT and CDR2 YENEEA. The ends lost 5 bases at V and 5 bases at J; junction bases unmatched: 6. Here the CDR3 DNA reads TGTGCCAGCAGCCAGGGACAGGGGTGGAACAATGAGCAGTTCTTC. As protein: CASSQGQGWNNEQFF.

V is TRBV5-1 and J is TRBJ1-5; TRBD1 might be the D (6 bases). Germline CDR1 SGHRS, CDR2 YFSETQ. The CDR3 consists of 13 residues. With 0 bases removed from V and 5 bases from J, the gap between germline ends came to 6 bases. The CDR3 bases are TGCGCCAGCAGCTTGGGACAGGATCAGCCCCAGCATTTT. Translating it yields CASSLGQDQPQHF.

V gene TRBV7-9 combines with J gene TRBJ2-7, with 8 bases lining up with TRBD1. The CDR3 is made up of 16 amino acids. CDR1 is SEHNR and CDR2 is FQNEAQ in the germline V gene (reference sequence). J gave up 2 bases and V 3 bases, and 9 bases lay outside the gene matches. The CDR3 coding sequence is TGTGCCAGCAGCTTGGGGCGGACAGGGAATCCCTACGAGCAGTACTTC. Translated: CASSLGRTGNPYEQYF.

The CDR3: CASMLRLNTEAFF. The CDR3 DNA follows: TGTGCCAGTATGCTCAGGCTAAACACTGAAGCTTTCTTT. This sequence joins TRBV19 and TRBJ1-1; D gene unclear. Germline V lookup: CDR1 LNHDA, CDR2 SQIVND (reference sequence). V was clipped by 7 bases and J by 2 bases, with 11 bases between them. This CDR3 has 13 residues.

The rearrangement uses TRBV4-3 and TRBJ1-1; D is unresolved. The germline V gene has CDR1 LGHNA and CDR2 YSLEER. CDR3 size: 14 residues. The V and J ends lost 0 bases and 0 bases respectively, with 5 bases between them. CDR3 DNA sequence: TGCGCCAGCAGCCAAGATGTAATGAACACTGAAGCTTTCTTT. Its protein is CASSQDVMNTEAFF.

The gene calls are TRBV4-3 and TRBJ2-1; 12 positions agree with TRBD2. Germline V lookup: CDR1 LGHNA, CDR2 YSLEER. The V segment lost 1 base and the J segment 9 bases; nucleotides outside the gene matches: 1. This CDR3 has 14 residues. The CDR3 here is CASSQGLAGAEQFF. The CDR3 DNA reads as TGCGCCAGCAGCCAAGGACTAGCGGGAGCTGAGCAGTTCTTC.